A selection of T cell receptor beta chains follows, all from one sample in a study of blood T cell repertoires in COVID-19. The repertoire was sequenced with immunoSEQ multiplex PCR; TCRdb's copy has only in-frame clones and lacks some. The sample yields 90,000 to 150,000 clones, 65% to 90% seen once. Sample: peripheral blood. The receptors shown here come from an elderly man with acute or convalescent COVID-19. The CDR3 runs from the conserved cysteine through the conserved F or W. Fields, in order: CDR3 length, J gene, V gene, clone size, D gene, CDR3 protein, CDR3 DNA. The D gene is left open where the match is weak. Rows give clone size only sometimes, using once, few, many, or a class for an expanded clone.

CDR3 length: 14; J gene: TRBJ2-7; V gene: TRBV5-1; clone size: NA; D gene: TRBD2; CDR3 protein: CASSLTSGTYEQYF; CDR3 DNA: TGCGCCAGCAGCCTGACTAGCGGGACCTACGAGCAGTACTTC
CDR3 length: 19; J gene: TRBJ2-5; V gene: TRBV13; clone size: NA; D gene: NA; CDR3 protein: CASSSSGGSGLAQLETQYF; CDR3 DNA: TGTGCCAGCAGCTCCTCTGGTGGTTCAGGGCTAGCGCAATTGGAGACCCAGTACTTC
CDR3 length: 13; J gene: TRBJ1-1; V gene: TRBV4-1; clone size: NA; D gene: NA; CDR3 protein: CASSRQENTEAFF; CDR3 DNA: TGCGCCAGCAGCCGGCAGGAGAACACTGAAGCTTTCTTT
CDR3 length: 19; J gene: TRBJ2-5; V gene: TRBV5-1; clone size: once; D gene: TRBD2; CDR3 protein: CASSLAGGRTSGSRETQYF; CDR3 DNA: TGCGCCAGCAGCTTGGCCGGCGGCCGGACTAGCGGGAGCAGAGAGACCCAGTACTTC
CDR3 length: 16; J gene: TRBJ1-5; V gene: TRBV19; clone size: NA; D gene: NA; CDR3 protein: CASSSGFASKNQPQHF; CDR3 DNA: NA
CDR3 length: 14; J gene: TRBJ1-6; V gene: TRBV11-2; clone size: NA; D gene: NA; CDR3 protein: CASSFRANNSPLHF; CDR3 DNA: TGTGCCAGCAGCTTCAGGGCGAATAATTCACCCCTCCACTTT
CDR3 length: 12; J gene: TRBJ1-1; V gene: TRBV24-1; clone size: NA; D gene: NA; CDR3 protein: CATSGVGTEAFF; CDR3 DNA: TGTGCCACCAGTGGGGTCGGGACTGAAGCTTTCTTT
CDR3 length: 13; J gene: TRBJ2-4; V gene: TRBV27; clone size: NA; D gene: NA; CDR3 protein: CASSQVRQNIQYF; CDR3 DNA: TGTGCCAGCAGCCAAGTACGACAGAACATTCAGTACTTC
CDR3 length: 16; J gene: TRBJ1-1; V gene: TRBV18; clone size: NA; D gene: TRBD1; CDR3 protein: CASSPSGQGKYTEAFF; CDR3 DNA: TGTGCCAGCTCACCGAGTGGACAGGGGAAATACACTGAAGCTTTCTTT
CDR3 length: 16; J gene: TRBJ2-7; V gene: TRBV7-2; clone size: NA; D gene: NA; CDR3 protein: CASSHPAGPSSYEQYF; CDR3 DNA: TGTGCCAGCAGCCACCCCGCGGGGCCGAGCTCCTACGAGCAGTACTTC
CDR3 length: 12; J gene: TRBJ1-1; V gene: TRBV29-1; clone size: NA; D gene: NA; CDR3 protein: CSVSTANTEAFF; CDR3 DNA: TGCAGCGTCTCGACAGCTAACACTGAAGCTTTCTTT
CDR3 length: 15; J gene: TRBJ1-2; V gene: TRBV7-9; clone size: NA; D gene: TRBD1; CDR3 protein: CAGGQGVTANYGYTF; CDR3 DNA: TGTGCCGGAGGACAGGGGGTCACAGCTAACTATGGCTACACCTTC
CDR3 length: 17; J gene: TRBJ2-1; V gene: TRBV19; clone size: NA; D gene: NA; CDR3 protein: CASSIRGQRSTYNEQFF; CDR3 DNA: TGTGCCAGTAGTATACGAGGGCAGCGTTCGACTTACAATGAGCAGTTCTTC
CDR3 length: 13; J gene: TRBJ1-2; V gene: TRBV5-1; clone size: NA; D gene: TRBD1; CDR3 protein: CASSSTGNYGYTF; CDR3 DNA: TGCGCCAGCAGTTCGACAGGGAACTATGGCTACACCTTC
CDR3 length: 15; J gene: TRBJ2-7; V gene: TRBV7-3; clone size: NA; D gene: TRBD2; CDR3 protein: CASSARAGGEYEQYF; CDR3 DNA: TGTGCCAGCAGCGCGCGGGCGGGAGGGGAGTACGAGCAGTACTTC
CDR3 length: 13; J gene: TRBJ1-1; V gene: TRBV5-4; clone size: once; D gene: TRBD1; CDR3 protein: CASSLRQGIDAFF; CDR3 DNA: TGTGCCAGCAGCTTGCGACAGGGGATCGACGCTTTCTTT
CDR3 length: 15; J gene: TRBJ2-7; V gene: TRBV6-5; clone size: NA; D gene: TRBD1; CDR3 protein: CASTIGTGGPYEQYF; CDR3 DNA: TGTGCCAGCACCATTGGGACAGGGGGGCCCTACGAGCAGTACTTC
CDR3 length: 13; J gene: TRBJ2-7; V gene: TRBV10-3; clone size: NA; D gene: NA; CDR3 protein: CAISDGGSYEQYF; CDR3 DNA: TGTGCCATCAGTGACGGGGGCTCCTACGAGCAGTACTTC
CDR3 length: 15; J gene: TRBJ2-1; V gene: TRBV28; clone size: NA; D gene: TRBD2; CDR3 protein: CASSRTSGRYNEQFF; CDR3 DNA: TGTGCCAGCAGTCGTACTAGCGGGAGGTACAATGAGCAGTTCTTC
CDR3 length: 14; J gene: TRBJ1-4; V gene: TRBV7-2; clone size: NA; D gene: TRBD1; CDR3 protein: CASSLRQGREKLFF; CDR3 DNA: TGTGCCAGCAGCCTACGACAGGGTCGGGAAAAACTGTTTTTT
CDR3 length: 14; J gene: TRBJ1-1; V gene: TRBV29-1; clone size: few; D gene: NA; CDR3 protein: CSVRGGGSNTEAFF; CDR3 DNA: TGCAGCGTTCGGGGTGGAGGGTCGAACACTGAAGCTTTCTTT
CDR3 length: 15; J gene: TRBJ1-1; V gene: TRBV27; clone size: NA; D gene: NA; CDR3 protein: CASSAYRVLNTEAFF; CDR3 DNA: TGTGCCAGCAGTGCGTACCGGGTTTTGAACACTGAAGCTTTCTTT
CDR3 length: 14; J gene: TRBJ1-3; V gene: TRBV11-2; clone size: NA; D gene: NA; CDR3 protein: CASSLWDTGNTIYF; CDR3 DNA: TGTGCCAGCAGCTTGTGGGACACTGGAAACACCATATATTTT
CDR3 length: 12; J gene: TRBJ1-1; V gene: TRBV30; clone size: NA; D gene: NA; CDR3 protein: CAWSILQVEAFF; CDR3 DNA: TGTGCCTGGAGTATCTTGCAGGTTGAAGCTTTCTTT
CDR3 length: 15; J gene: TRBJ1-3; V gene: TRBV5-1; clone size: NA; D gene: NA; CDR3 protein: CASSLEGVSGNTIYF; CDR3 DNA: TGCGCCAGCAGCTTGGAGGGGGTCTCTGGAAACACCATATATTTT
CDR3 length: 15; J gene: TRBJ2-5; V gene: TRBV5-1; clone size: once; D gene: NA; CDR3 protein: CASSLSSQGGETQYF; CDR3 DNA: TGCGCCAGCAGCTTGAGTTCACAGGGAGGGGAGACCCAGTACTTC
CDR3 length: 13; J gene: TRBJ1-4; V gene: TRBV7-2; clone size: NA; D gene: NA; CDR3 protein: CASSFHQLEKLFF; CDR3 DNA: TGTGCCAGCAGCTTCCATCAATTGGAAAAACTGTTTTTT
CDR3 length: 13; J gene: TRBJ2-1; V gene: TRBV7-2; clone size: NA; D gene: NA; CDR3 protein: CASSLARGGEQFF; CDR3 DNA: TGTGCCAGCAGCTTAGCGCGAGGTGGGGAGCAGTTCTTC